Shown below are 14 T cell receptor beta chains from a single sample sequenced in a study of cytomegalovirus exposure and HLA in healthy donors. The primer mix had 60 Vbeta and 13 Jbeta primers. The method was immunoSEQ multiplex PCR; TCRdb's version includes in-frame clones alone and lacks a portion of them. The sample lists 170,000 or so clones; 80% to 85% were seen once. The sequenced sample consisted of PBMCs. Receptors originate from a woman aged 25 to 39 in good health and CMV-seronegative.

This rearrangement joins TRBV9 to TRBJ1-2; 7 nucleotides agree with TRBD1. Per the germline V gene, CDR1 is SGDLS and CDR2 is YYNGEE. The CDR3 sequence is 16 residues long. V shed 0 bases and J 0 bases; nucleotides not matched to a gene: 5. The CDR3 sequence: CASSVEGTATNYGYTF. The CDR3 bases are TGTGCCAGCAGCGTAGAAGGGACAGCTACTAACTATGGCTACACCTTC.

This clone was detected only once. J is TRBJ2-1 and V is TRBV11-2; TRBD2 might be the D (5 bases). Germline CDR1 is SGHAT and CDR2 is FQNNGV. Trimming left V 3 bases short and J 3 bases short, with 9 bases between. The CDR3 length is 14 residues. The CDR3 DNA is TGTGCCAGCAGCTTCCAACGGGACTACAATGAGCAGTTCTTC. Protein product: CASSFQRDYNEQFF.

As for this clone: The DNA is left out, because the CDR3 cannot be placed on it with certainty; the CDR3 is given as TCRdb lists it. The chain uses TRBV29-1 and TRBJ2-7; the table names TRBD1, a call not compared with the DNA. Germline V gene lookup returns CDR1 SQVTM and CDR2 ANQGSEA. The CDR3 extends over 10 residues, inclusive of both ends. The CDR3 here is CSVGQGSEYF.

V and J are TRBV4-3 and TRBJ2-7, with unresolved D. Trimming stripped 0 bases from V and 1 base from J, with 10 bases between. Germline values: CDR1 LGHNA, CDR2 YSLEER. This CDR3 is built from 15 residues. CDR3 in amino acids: CASSQDLRDSYEQYF. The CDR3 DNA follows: TGCGCCAGCAGCCAAGATTTGAGAGATTCCTACGAGCAGTACTTC.

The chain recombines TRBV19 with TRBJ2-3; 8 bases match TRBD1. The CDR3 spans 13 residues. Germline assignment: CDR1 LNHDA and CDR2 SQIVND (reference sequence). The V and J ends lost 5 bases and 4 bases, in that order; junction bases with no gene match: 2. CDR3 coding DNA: TGTGCCAGTAGTGTACAGGGGGCAGATACGCAGTATTTT. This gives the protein CASSVQGADTQYF.

The CDR3: CASSAQGQGAPYEQYF. The DNA of the CDR3 is TGTGCCAGCAGCGCCCAAGGACAGGGGGCCCCTTACGAGCAGTACTTC. The chain uses TRBV9 and TRBJ2-7; 11 bases match TRBD1. CDR3 length: 16 amino acids. Germline V gene lookup returns CDR1 SGDLS and CDR2 YYNGEE. Trimming cost V 3 bases and J 4 bases; bases outside gene matches: 9.

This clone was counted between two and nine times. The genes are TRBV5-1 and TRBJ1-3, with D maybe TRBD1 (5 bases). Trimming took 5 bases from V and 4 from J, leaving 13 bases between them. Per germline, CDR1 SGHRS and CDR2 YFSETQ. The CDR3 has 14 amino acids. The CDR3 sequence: CASSLSGFGNTIYF. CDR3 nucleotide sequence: TGCGCCAGCAGTCTGTCAGGGTTCGGAAACACCATATATTTT.

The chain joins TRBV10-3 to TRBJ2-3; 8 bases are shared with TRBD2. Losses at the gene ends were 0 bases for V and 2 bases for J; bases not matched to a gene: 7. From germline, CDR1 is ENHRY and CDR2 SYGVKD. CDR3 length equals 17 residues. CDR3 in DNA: TGTGCCATCAGTGAGTCTAGGGCTAGCGGGTACACAGATACGCAGTATTTT. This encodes CAISESRASGYTDTQYF.

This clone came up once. DNA of the CDR3: TGTGCCACCCACGGGACTAGCGGATTAGAGACCCAGTACTTC. It encodes CATHGTSGLETQYF. The rearrangement uses TRBV10-3 and TRBJ2-5; 11 bases are a match to TRBD2. The CDR3 covers 14 residues. After removal of 10 bases from V and 4 bases from J, the junction contained 8 bases not matched to a gene. CDR1 and CDR2 from the germline V gene are ENHRY and SYGVKD.

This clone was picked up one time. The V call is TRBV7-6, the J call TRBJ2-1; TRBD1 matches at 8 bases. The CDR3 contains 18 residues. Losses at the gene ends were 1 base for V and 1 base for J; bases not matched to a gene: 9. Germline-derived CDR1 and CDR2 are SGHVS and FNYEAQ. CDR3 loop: CASSLGTGWGGSYNEQFF. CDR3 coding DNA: TGTGCCAGCAGCTTAGGGACAGGGTGGGGAGGATCCTACAATGAGCAGTTCTTC.

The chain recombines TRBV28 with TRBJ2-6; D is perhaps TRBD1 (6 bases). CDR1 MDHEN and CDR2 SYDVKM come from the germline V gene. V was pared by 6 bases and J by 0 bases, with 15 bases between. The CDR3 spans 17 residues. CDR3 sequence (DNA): TGTGCCAGCAGACCCGGGACACTATTCTCTGGGGCCAACGTCCTGACTTTC. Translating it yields CASRPGTLFSGANVLTF.

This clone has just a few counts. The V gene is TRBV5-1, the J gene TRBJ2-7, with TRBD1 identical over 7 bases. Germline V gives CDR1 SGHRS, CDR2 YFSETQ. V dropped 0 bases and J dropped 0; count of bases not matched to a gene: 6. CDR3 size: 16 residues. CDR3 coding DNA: TGCGCCAGCAGCTTGGAGCGCAGGGGGAGCTCCTACGAGCAGTACTTC. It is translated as CASSLERRGSSYEQYF.

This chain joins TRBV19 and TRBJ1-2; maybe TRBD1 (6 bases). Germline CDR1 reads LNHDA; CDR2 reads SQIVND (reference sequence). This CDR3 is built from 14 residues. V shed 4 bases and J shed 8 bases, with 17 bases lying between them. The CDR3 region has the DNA TGTGCCAGTAGTACCCGGAACAGGGAACGGGGCTACACCTTC. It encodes CASSTRNRERGYTF.

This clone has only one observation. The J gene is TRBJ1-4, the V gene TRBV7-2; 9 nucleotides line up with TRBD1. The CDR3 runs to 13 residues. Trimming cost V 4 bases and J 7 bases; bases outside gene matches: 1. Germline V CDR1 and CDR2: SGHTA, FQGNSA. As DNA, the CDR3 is TGTGCCAGCAGCTCGACAGGGGGTGAAAAACTGTTTTTT. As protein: CASSSTGGEKLFF.